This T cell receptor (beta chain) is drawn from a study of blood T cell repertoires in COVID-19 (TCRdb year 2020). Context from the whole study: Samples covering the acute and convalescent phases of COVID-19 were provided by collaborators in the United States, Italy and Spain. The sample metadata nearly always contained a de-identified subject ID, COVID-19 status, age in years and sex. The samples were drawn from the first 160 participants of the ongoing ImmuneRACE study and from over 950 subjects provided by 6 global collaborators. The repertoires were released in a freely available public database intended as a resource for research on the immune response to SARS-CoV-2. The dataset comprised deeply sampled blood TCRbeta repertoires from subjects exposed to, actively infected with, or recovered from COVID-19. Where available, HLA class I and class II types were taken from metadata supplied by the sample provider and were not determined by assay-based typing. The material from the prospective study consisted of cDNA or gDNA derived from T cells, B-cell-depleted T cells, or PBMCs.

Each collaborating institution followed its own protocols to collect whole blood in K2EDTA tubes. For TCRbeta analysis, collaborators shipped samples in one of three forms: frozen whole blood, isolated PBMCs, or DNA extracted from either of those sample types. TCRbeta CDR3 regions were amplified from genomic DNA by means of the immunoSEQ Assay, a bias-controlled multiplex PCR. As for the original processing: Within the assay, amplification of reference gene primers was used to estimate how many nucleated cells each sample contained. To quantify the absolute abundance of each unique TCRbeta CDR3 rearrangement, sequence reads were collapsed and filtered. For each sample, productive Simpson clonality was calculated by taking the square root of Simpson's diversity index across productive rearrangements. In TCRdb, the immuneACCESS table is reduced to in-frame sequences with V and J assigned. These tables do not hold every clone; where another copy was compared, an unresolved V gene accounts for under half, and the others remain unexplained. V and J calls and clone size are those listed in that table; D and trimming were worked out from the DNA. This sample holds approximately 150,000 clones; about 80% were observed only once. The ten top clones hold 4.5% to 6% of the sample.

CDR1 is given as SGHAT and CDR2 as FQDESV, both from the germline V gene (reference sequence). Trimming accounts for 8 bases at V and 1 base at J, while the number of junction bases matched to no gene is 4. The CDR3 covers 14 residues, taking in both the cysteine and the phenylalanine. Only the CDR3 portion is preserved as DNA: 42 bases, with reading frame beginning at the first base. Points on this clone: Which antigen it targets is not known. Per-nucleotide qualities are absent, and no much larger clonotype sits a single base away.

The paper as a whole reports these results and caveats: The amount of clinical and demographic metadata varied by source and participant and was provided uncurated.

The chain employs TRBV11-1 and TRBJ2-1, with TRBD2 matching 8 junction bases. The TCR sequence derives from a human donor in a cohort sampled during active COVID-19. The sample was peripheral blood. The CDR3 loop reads CASGTGGSYNEQFF. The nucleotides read TGTGCCAGCGGGACGGGGGGGTCCTACAATGAGCAGTTCTTC.